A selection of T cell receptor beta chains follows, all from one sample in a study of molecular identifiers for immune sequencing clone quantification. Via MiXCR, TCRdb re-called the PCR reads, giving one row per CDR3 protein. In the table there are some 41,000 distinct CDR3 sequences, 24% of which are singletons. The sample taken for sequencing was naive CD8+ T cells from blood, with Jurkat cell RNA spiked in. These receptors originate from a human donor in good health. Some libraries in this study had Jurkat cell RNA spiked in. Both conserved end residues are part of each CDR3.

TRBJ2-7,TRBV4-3,CASSQDLPRSYSYEQYF
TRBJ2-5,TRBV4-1,CASGQVGAREPQYF
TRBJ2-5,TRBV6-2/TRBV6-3,CASSEHQGLRLQTQYF
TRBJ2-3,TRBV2,CASITTSLAQYF
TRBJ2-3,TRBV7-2,CAKGGGTDTQYF
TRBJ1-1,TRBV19,CASSTGQGLLTAAFF
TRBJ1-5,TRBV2,CASSESGGRAAQHF
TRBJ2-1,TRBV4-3,CASSQDIGLAAYNEQFF
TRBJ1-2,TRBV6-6,CASSIGQRFYGYTF
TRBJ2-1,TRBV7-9,CASSYGTGGNEQFF
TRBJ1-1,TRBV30,CAWVDLGTEAFF
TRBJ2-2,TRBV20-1,CSAEDRENTGELFF
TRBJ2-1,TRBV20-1,CSAVPDSGSYNEQFF
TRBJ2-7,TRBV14,CASSQIDGRVYEQYF
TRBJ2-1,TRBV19,CASSSLGGQEQFF
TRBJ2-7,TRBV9,CASSPGVAGGHEQYF
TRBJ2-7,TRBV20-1,CSARDFGSSYEQYF
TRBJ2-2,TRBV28,CASSFSPLTSGRSGELFF
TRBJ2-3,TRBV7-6,CASSSTGVLTDTQYF
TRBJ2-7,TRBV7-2,CASSSTYEQYF
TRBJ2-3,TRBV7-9,CASSPPPGLVPATQYF
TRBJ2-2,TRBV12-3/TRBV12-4,CASSSPGQVTGELFF
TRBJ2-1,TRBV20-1,CSARLYGEQFF